This entry concerns a single T cell receptor beta chain. Its cognate antigen is unknown. Trimming took off 4 bases at V and 7 bases at J, with 14 bases between the two ends. Germline CDR1 SGHDT, CDR2 YYEEEE. There are 13 residues in the CDR3. This sample is drawn from a study of OX40 agonist ivuxolimab in advanced cancers. Study results and caveats: The work left the antigen specificity of expanded peripheral T cells undetermined.

Sequencing used immunoSEQ multiplex PCR; TCRdb keeps in-frame clones, though not all of them. This sample carries about 69,000 clones, 75% to 90% of them seen once, and the ten largest clones take about 6%. This sequence joins TRBV5-6 and TRBJ1-2, with D tentatively TRBD1 (5 bases). The clonotype comes from an adult with an advanced solid tumor such as melanoma, head and neck, liver or kidney cancer. Sequencing used CD4+ or CD8+ T cells sorted from blood, obtained in a trial of the OX40 agonist ivuxolimab. CDR3 in DNA: TGTGCCAGCAGCCATGGTGCCGGGGCTGGCTACACCTTC. Its translation is CASSHGAGAGYTF.